This TCR beta chain was recovered during a study of blood T cell repertoires in COVID-19. Background on the study: Both acute and convalescent COVID-19 samples were obtained from the United States, Italy and Spain.

CDR3 length: 13 residues. The V end was cut by 2 bases, the J end by 1 base, with 3 bases between. Germline V gene sequence: CDR1 SGHTA, CDR2 FQGTGA. Generated by immunoSEQ multiplex PCR, the TCRdb table keeps only in-frame clones and is missing some. The sample lists 110,000 to 150,000 clones; 80% to 90% were seen once. The TCR was taken from a woman between 50 and 59 years old with acute or convalescent COVID-19. The sequenced material came from peripheral blood. The V and J genes are TRBV7-3 and TRBJ1-5, with D uncertain. The CDR3 region is CASSLLSNQPQHF. Here the CDR3 DNA reads TGTGCCAGCAGCTTATTAAGCAATCAGCCCCAGCATTTT.